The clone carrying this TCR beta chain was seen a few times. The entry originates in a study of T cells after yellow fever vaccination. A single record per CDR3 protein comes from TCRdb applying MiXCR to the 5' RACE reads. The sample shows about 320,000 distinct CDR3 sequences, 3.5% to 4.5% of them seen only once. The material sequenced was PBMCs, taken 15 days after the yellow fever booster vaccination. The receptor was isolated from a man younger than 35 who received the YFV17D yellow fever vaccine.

The CDR3 region is CASGSGGPAYEQYF. CDR3 nucleotide sequence: TGCGCCAGCGGGAGCGGAGGGCCCGCCTACGAGCAGTACTTC. This chain uses TRBV5-1 with TRBJ2-7, with a tentative D call TRBD2 (6 bases). Germline V gives CDR1 SGHRS, CDR2 YFSETQ. V was cut by 7 bases and J by 2 bases, with 16 bases left in between. The CDR3 has 14 amino acids.